This T cell receptor beta chain was identified during a study of T cell responses to AZD1222 COVID-19 vaccine. The protocol was immunoSEQ multiplex PCR, while the TCRdb copy is restricted to in-frame clones and leaves out a portion. The sample contains 200,000 or so clones, approximately 93% of which appear only once. This CDR3 contains 22 residues. Details on this clone: Its antigen is undetermined.

Study-level points and caveats: Donors were mostly white British, more females; clonal diversity possibly underestimated.

The rearrangement links TRBV21-1 to TRBJ1-5; the table's TRBD1 call for D was not verified on the DNA. TRBV21-1 counts as a pseudogene. This receptor was taken from an adult who received the AZD1222 COVID-19 vaccine. The specimen was peripheral blood, collected 28 days after the second AZD1222 dose. The CDR3 coding sequence is TGTGCCAGCAGCAAAAAGGAGTCTGGTCTCGACTTAGGGGGCAGCGGCAATCAGCCCCAGCATTTT. It codes for CASSKKESGLDLGGSGNQPQHF.